This T cell receptor beta chain was recorded in a study of blood T cell repertoires in COVID-19. There are 13 residues in the CDR3. Trimming pared 5 bases from V and 2 bases from J, leaving 9 bases between. Germline V gene sequence: CDR1 ENHRY, CDR2 SYGVKD. The repertoire was sequenced with immunoSEQ multiplex PCR; TCRdb's copy has only in-frame clones and lacks some. The sample includes under 300,000 clones, more than 70% seen only once; the top ten take around an eighth. The sequence derives from a man older than 75 with acute or convalescent COVID-19. The sample was peripheral blood. The genes are TRBV10-3 and TRBJ2-5; D ambiguous. CDR3 in amino acids: CAISTGGQETQYF. Written as DNA, the CDR3 is TGTGCCATCAGTACTGGCGGACAAGAGACCCAGTACTTC.